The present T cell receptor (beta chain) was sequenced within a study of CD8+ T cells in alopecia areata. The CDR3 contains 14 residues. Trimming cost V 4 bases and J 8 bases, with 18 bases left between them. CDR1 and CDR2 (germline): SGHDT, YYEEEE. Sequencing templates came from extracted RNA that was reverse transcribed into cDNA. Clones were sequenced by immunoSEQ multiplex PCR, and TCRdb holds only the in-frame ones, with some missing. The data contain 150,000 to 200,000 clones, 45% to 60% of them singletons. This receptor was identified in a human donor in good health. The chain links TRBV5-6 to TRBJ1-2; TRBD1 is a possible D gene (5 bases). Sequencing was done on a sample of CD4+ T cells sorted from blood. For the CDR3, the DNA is TGTGCCAGCAGCAAGGGGCGGACCCTAAGGGGCTACACCTTC. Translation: CASSKGRTLRGYTF.